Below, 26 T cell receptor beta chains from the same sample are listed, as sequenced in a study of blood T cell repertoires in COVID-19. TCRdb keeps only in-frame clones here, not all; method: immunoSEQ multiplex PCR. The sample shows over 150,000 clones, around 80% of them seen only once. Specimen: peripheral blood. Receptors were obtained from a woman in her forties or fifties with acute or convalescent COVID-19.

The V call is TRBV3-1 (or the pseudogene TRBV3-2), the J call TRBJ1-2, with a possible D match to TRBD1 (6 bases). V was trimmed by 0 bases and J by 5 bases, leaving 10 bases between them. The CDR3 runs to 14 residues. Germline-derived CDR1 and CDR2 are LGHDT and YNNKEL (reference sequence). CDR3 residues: CASSQDRGGYGYTF. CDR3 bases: TGTGCCAGCAGCCAAGACAGGGGAGGGTATGGCTACACCTTC.

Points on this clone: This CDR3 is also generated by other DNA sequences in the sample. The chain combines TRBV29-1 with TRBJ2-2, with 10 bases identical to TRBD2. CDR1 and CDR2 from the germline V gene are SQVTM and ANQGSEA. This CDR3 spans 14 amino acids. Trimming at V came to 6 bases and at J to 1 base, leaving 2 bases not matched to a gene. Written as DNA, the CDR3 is TGCAGCGTGCGGACTAGCGGGAACACCGGGGAGCTGTTTTTT. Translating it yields CSVRTSGNTGELFF.

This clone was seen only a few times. CDR3 DNA sequence: TGTGCCAGCACGACAGGGGGCAGCCGACGAAGCTACACCTTC. This codes for CASTTGGSRRSYTF. The J gene is TRBJ1-2, the V gene TRBV28, with 10 bases aligning to TRBD1. Germline values: CDR1 MDHEN, CDR2 SYDVKM. Germline trimming cut 7 bases from V and 9 bases from J; bases unmatched to any gene: 11. There are 14 residues in the CDR3.

CDR3 nucleotide sequence: TGTGCCAGCAGCTTAGTGGGACTAGCGGGGAACAATGAGCAGTTCTTC. Protein product: CASSLVGLAGNNEQFF. The chain combines TRBV7-6 with TRBJ2-1; TRBD2 matches at 13 bases. Looked up from germline, CDR1 is SGHVS and CDR2 is FNYEAQ. The CDR3 totals 16 residues. V lost 1 base to trimming and J lost 5 bases; unmatched junction nucleotides: 2.

CDR3 in DNA: TGTGCCAGCAGTTCCCTCCACACCGGGGAGACCCAGTACTTC. Amino acids: CASSSLHTGETQYF. The chain recombines TRBV28 with TRBJ2-5; D unresolved. CDR1 and CDR2 (germline): MDHEN, SYDVKM. This CDR3 region has 14 residues. The V and J ends lost 4 bases and 5 bases respectively, with 14 bases between them.

The CDR3 is CASSPQDYGRQLSSYNEQFF. The CDR3 DNA is TGTGCCAGCAGTCCCCAGGACTATGGACGCCAGTTGAGCTCCTACAATGAGCAGTTCTTC. The gene calls are TRBV27 and TRBJ2-1; D is possibly TRBD2 (6 bases). Germline V CDR1 and CDR2: MNHEY, SMNVEV (reference sequence). V gave up 5 bases and J gave up 0 bases, with 26 bases separating them. The CDR3 sequence is 20 residues long.

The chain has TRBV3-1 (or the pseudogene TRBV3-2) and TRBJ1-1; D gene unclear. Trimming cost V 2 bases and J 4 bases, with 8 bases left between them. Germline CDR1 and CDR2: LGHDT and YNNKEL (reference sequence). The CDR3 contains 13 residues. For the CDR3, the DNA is TGTGCCAGCAGCCAATTGTGGAGCACTGAAGCTTTCTTT. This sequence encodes CASSQLWSTEAFF.

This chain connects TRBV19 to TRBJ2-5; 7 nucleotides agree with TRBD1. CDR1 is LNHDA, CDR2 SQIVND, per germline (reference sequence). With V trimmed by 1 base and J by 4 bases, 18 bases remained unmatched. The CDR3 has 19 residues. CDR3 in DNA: TGTGCCAGTAGTATAGGGACAGGCACGAGCGACGCGCGATCAGAGACCCAGTACTTC. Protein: CASSIGTGTSDARSETQYF.

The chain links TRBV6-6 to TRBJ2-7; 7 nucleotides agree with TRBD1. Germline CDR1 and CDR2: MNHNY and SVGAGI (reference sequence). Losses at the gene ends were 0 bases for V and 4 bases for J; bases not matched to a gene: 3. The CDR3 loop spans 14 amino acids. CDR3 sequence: CASSYSDRAYEQYF. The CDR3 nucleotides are TGTGCCAGCAGTTACTCCGACAGGGCATACGAGCAGTACTTC.

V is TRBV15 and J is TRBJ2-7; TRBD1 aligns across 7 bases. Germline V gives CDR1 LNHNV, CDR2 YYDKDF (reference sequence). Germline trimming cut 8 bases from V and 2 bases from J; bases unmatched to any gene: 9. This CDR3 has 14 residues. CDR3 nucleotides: TGTGCCACCTCCCCGGGACAGACGACCTACGAGCAGTACTTC. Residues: CATSPGQTTYEQYF.

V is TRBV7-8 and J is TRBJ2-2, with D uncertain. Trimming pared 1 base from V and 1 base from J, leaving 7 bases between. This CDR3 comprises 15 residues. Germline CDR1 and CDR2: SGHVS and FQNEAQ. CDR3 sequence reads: CASSLGRMNTGELFF. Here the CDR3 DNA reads TGTGCCAGCAGCTTAGGCAGGATGAACACCGGGGAGCTGTTTTTT.

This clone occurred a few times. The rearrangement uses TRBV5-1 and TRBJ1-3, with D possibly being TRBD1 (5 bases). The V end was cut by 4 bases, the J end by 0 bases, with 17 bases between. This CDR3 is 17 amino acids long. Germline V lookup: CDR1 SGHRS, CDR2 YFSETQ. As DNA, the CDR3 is TGCGCCAGCAGCGTCCTTCCAGGGTTCTCCTCTGGAAACACCATATATTTT. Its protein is CASSVLPGFSSGNTIYF.

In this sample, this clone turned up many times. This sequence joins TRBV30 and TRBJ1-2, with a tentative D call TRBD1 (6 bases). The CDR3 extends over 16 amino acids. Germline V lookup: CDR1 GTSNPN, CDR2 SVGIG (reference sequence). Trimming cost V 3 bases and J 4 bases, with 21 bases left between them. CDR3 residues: CAWRSPLVTGSYGYTF. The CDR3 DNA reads TGTGCCTGGAGGTCCCCTTTAGTAACAGGGAGCTATGGCTACACCTTC.

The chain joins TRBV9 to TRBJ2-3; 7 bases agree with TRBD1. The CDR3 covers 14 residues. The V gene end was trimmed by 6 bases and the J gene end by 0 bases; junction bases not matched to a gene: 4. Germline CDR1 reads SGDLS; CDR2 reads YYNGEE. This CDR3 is CASNPGGSTDTQYF. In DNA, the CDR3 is TGTGCCAGCAACCCAGGGGGTAGCACAGATACGCAGTATTTT.

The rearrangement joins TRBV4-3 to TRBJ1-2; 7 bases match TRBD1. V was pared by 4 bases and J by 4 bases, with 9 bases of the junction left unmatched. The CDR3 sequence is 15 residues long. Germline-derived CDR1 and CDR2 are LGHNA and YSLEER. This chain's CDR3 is CASSPRDRDFYGYTF. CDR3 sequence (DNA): TGCGCCAGCAGCCCCCGAGACAGGGACTTCTATGGCTACACCTTC.

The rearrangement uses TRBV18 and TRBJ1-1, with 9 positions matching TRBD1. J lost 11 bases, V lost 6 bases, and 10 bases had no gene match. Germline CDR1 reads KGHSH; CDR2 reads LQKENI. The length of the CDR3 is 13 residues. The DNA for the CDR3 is TGTGCCAGCTCCCCTACCCGGACAGGGGACGCTTTCTTT. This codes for CASSPTRTGDAFF. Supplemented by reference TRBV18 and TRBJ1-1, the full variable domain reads NAGVMQNPRHLVRRRGQEARLRCSPMKGHSHVYWYRQLPEEGLKFMVYLQKENIIDESGMPKERFSAEFPKEGPSILRIQQVVRGDSAAYFCASSPTRTGDAFFGQGTRLTVV.

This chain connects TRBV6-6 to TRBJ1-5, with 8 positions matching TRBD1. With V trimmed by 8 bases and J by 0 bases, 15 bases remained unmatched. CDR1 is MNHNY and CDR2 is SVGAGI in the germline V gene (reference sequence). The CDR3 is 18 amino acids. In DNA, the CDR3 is TGTGCCAGCGGTCCCGGACAGGGCCTCGATTATAGCAATCAGCCCCAGCATTTT. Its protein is CASGPGQGLDYSNQPQHF.

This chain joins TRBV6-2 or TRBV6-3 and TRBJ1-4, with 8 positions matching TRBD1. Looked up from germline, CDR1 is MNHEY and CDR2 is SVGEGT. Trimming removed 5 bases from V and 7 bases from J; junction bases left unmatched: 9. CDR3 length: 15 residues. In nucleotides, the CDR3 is TGTGCCAGCAGTCCCGGAACAGGGGGAACTGAAAAACTGTTTTTT. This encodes CASSPGTGGTEKLFF.

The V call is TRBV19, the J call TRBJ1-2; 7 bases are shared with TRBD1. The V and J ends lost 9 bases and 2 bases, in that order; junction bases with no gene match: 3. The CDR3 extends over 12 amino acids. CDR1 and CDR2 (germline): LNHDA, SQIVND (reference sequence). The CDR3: CASRGQNYGYTF. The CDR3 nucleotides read TGTGCCAGCCGGGGACAGAACTATGGCTACACCTTC.

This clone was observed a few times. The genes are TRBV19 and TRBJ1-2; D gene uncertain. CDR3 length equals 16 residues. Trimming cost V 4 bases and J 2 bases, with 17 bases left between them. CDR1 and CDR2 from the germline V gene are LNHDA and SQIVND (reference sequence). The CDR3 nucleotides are TGTGCCAGTAGTACCACCAGTCCAGCTAGAAACTATGGCTACACCTTC. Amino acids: CASSTTSPARNYGYTF.

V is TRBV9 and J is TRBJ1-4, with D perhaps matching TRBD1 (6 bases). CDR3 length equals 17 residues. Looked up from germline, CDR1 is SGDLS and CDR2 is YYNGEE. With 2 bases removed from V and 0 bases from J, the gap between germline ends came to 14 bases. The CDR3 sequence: CASSVLTTGSTNEKLFF. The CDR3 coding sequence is TGTGCCAGCAGCGTCCTTACAACAGGGTCAACTAATGAAAAACTGTTTTTT. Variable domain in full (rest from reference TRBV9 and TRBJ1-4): DSGVTQTPKHLITATGQRVTLRCSPRSGDLSVYWYQQSLDQGLQFLIQYYNGEERAKGNILERFSAQQFPDLHSELNLSSLELGDSALYFCASSVLTTGSTNEKLFFGSGTQLSVL.

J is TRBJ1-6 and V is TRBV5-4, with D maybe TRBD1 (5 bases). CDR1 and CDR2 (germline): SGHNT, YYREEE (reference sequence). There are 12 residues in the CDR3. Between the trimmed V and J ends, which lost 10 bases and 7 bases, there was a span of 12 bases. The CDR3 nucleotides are TGTGCCTTTAAGGGGCCAAATTCACCCCTCCACTTT. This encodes CAFKGPNSPLHF. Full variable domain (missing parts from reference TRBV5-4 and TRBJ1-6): ETGVTQSPTHLIKTRGQQVTLRCSSQSGHNTVSWYQQALGQGPQFIFQYYREEENGRGNFPPRFSGLQFPNYSSELNVNALELDDSALYLCAFKGPNSPLHFGNGTRLTVT.

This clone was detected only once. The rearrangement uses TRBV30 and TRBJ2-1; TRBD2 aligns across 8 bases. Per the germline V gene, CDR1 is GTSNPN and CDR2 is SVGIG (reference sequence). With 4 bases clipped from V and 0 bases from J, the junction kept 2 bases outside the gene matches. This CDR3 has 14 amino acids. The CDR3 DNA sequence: TGTGCCTGGAAGGCGGGGGGCTCCTACAATGAGCAGTTCTTC. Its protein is CAWKAGGSYNEQFF.

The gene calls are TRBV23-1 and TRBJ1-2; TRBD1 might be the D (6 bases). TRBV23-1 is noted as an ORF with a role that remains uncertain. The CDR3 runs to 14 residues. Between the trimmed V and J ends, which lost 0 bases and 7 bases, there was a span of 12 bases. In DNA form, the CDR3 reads TGCGCCAGCAGTCAATCGGAAGGGGGTGGTGGCTACACCTTC. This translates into CASSQSEGGGGYTF.

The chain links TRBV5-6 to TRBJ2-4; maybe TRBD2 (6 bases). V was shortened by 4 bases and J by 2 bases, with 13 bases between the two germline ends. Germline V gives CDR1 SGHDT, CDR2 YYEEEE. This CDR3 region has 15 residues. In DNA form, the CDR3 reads TGTGCCAGCAGCCACTTCGGGGGACCCAAAAACATTCAGTACTTC. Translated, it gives CASSHFGGPKNIQYF.

The CDR3 is CASSIRTGSGGKNIQYF. Here the CDR3 DNA reads TGTGCCAGCAGCATACGGACAGGGTCTGGGGGCAAAAACATTCAGTACTTC. The rearrangement uses TRBV5-8 and TRBJ2-4, with 8 bases that match TRBD1. In germline, CDR1 is SGHTS, CDR2 YDEGEE. The CDR3 extends over 17 amino acids. V lost 4 bases and J lost 3; bases outside the gene matches: 12.